The 25 T cell receptor beta chains below all came from one sample that was sequenced in a study of cytomegalovirus exposure and HLA in healthy donors. The primer mix had 60 Vbeta and 13 Jbeta primers. Produced via immunoSEQ multiplex PCR; TCRdb's table is partial and in-frame only. This table holds more than 80,000 clones, about four fifths found once. Sequencing was done on a sample of PBMCs. These receptors were taken from a female donor in good health and CMV-seropositive.

This clone was counted a few times. The chain employs TRBV29-1 and TRBJ2-3, with 10 positions matching TRBD2. CDR1 and CDR2 (germline): SQVTM, ANQGSEA. V shed 6 bases, J shed 6 bases, and the junction held 9 bases outside the gene matches. The CDR3 sequence is 14 residues long. The CDR3 protein is CSVSLAGSGDTQYF. The CDR3 region has the DNA TGCAGCGTCTCACTAGCGGGATCTGGGGATACGCAGTATTTT.

The genes are TRBV7-9 and TRBJ2-7; no firm D call. Per the germline V gene, CDR1 is SEHNR and CDR2 is FQNEAQ (reference sequence). V was trimmed by 0 bases and J by 2 bases, leaving 11 bases between them. CDR3 size: 15 residues. The CDR3 region has the DNA TGTGCCAGCAGCTTAGCGCGAGAAATCCCCTACGAGCAGTACTTC. Its protein is CASSLAREIPYEQYF.

V usage is TRBV13 and J usage is TRBJ1-3; a possible D gene is TRBD1 (5 bases). CDR1 is PRHDT, CDR2 FYEKMQ, per germline (reference sequence). V lost 2 bases to trimming and J lost 8 bases, with 13 bases between them. This CDR3 is built from 14 residues. The CDR3 DNA is TGTGCCAGCAGCTTAAGCCAGGGTCTGGACACCATATATTTT. Amino acid sequence: CASSLSQGLDTIYF. The full variable domain, completed using reference TRBV13 and TRBJ1-3, is AAGVIQSPRHLIKEKRETATLKCYPIPRHDTVYWYQQGPGQDPQFLISFYEKMQSDKGSIPDRFSAQQFSDYHSELNMSSLELGDSALYFCASSLSQGLDTIYFGEGSWLTVV.

This chain connects TRBV10-1 to TRBJ2-2; D gene uncertain. The germline V and J ends were trimmed by 0 bases and 6 bases, with 5 bases remaining between them. CDR1 is WNHNN, CDR2 SYGVQD, per germline (reference sequence). The CDR3 totals 13 residues. Here the CDR3 DNA reads TGCGCCAGCAGTGAGTCGAGCTCCGGGGAGCTGTTTTTT. Translation gives CASSESSSGELFF.

This chain links TRBV20-1 with TRBJ2-1; D not certain. The V gene lost 2 bases and the J gene lost 10 bases, with 6 bases spanning the gap. The CDR3 is 10 amino acids. From germline, CDR1 is DFQATT and CDR2 SNEGSKA (reference sequence). The CDR3 DNA sequence: TGCAGTGCTAGATCTCGGGAGCAGTTCTTC. It specifies CSARSREQFF.

This clone was detected a few times. The rearrangement links TRBV7-9 to TRBJ2-1, with D uncertain. The CDR3 runs 12 residues. V was clipped by 6 bases and J by 6 bases, with 9 bases between them. Germline CDR1 reads SEHNR; CDR2 reads FQNEAQ (reference sequence). As DNA, the CDR3 is TGTGCCAGCAGTCGGGTGGGCAATGAGCAGTTCTTC. Amino acids: CASSRVGNEQFF.

The V and J genes are TRBV13 and TRBJ2-1, with 11 bases matching TRBD2. Germline V gene lookup returns CDR1 PRHDT and CDR2 FYEKMQ (reference sequence). The CDR3 sequence is 16 residues long. With V trimmed by 5 bases and J by 9 bases, 12 bases remained unmatched. The CDR3 coding sequence is TGTGCCAGCAGCAGAAAGACTAGCGGGGCTCTGTCTGAGCAGTTCTTC. Translation: CASSRKTSGALSEQFF.

V usage is TRBV7-2 and J usage is TRBJ1-2; 9 bases match TRBD1. The germline CDR1 and CDR2 sequences are SGHTA and FQGNSA. The V and J ends lost 1 base and 0 bases, in that order; junction bases with no gene match: 3. The CDR3 extends over 16 amino acids. CDR3 residues: CASSLGGTGTNYGYTF. CDR3 coding DNA: TGTGCCAGCAGCTTAGGGGGGACAGGGACTAACTATGGCTACACCTTC.

This clone is a singleton in its sample. The V call is TRBV28, the J call TRBJ1-4; the match to TRBD1 covers 8 bases. The CDR3 has 15 amino acids. CDR1 MDHEN and CDR2 SYDVKM come from the germline V gene. J lost 3 bases, V lost 2 bases, and 2 bases had no gene match. CDR3 sequence reads: CASSLGQGANEKLFF. The CDR3 region has the DNA TGTGCCAGCAGTTTAGGACAGGGCGCTAATGAAAAACTGTTTTTT.

This chain connects TRBV19 to TRBJ2-1, with D hard to call. CDR3 size: 13 residues. The germline CDR1 and CDR2 sequences are LNHDA and SQIVND (reference sequence). V gave up 2 bases and J gave up 1 base, with 3 bases separating them. The CDR3: CASSISSYNEQFF. In DNA, the CDR3 is TGTGCCAGTAGTATATCGTCCTACAATGAGCAGTTCTTC.

The chain links TRBV5-6 to TRBJ1-1, with TRBD1 as a possible D gene (5 bases). Trimming left V 6 bases short and J 0 bases short, with 18 bases between. The CDR3 length is 16 residues. Germline V gene sequence: CDR1 SGHDT, CDR2 YYEEEE. CDR3 nucleotides: TGTGCCAGCAACCCCATGGGGCGGGGGATGAACACTGAAGCTTTCTTT. Translation gives CASNPMGRGMNTEAFF.

This sequence joins TRBV4-2 and TRBJ1-5; perhaps TRBD1 as D (5 bases). V was trimmed by 0 bases and J by 4 bases, leaving 13 bases between them. The CDR3 covers 16 residues. The germline V gene encodes CDR1 LGHNA and CDR2 YNFKEQ. The CDR3 DNA follows: TGTGCCAGCAGCCAAGATGGGGCGGGGAAAAATCAGCCCCAGCATTTT. Translating gives CASSQDGAGKNQPQHF.

Points on this clone: Compared with germline, one end of the junction differs, possibly owing to a read error. DNA of the CDR3: TGTGCCAGCAGCCAGGTTGGACAGTATGGCTGGGCCTTC. Its translation is CASSQVGQYGWAF. The chain combines TRBV14 with TRBJ1-2, with D tentatively TRBD1 (6 bases). The germline V gene has CDR1 SGHDN and CDR2 FVKESK. CDR3 length: 13 residues. The full variable domain, completed using reference TRBV14 and TRBJ1-2, is EAGVTQFPSHSVIEKGQTVTLRCDPISGHDNLYWYRRVMGKEIKFLLHFVKESKQDESGMPNNRFLAERTGGTYSTLKVQPAELEDSGVYFCASSQVGQYGWAFGSGTRLTVV.

V gene TRBV7-2 combines with J gene TRBJ2-2, with TRBD1 identical over 7 bases. Germline assignment: CDR1 SGHTA and CDR2 FQGNSA. The length of the CDR3 is 15 residues. The V segment lost 4 bases and the J segment 3 bases; nucleotides outside the gene matches: 5. CDR3 DNA: TGTGCCAGCAGCTGGGGACAGAGAGACACCGGGGAGCTGTTTTTT. This sequence encodes CASSWGQRDTGELFF.

This rearrangement joins TRBV7-9 to TRBJ2-7, with unresolved D. V was trimmed by 5 bases and J by 3 bases, leaving 8 bases between them. The CDR3 runs to 12 residues. Germline CDR1 SEHNR, CDR2 FQNEAQ (reference sequence). The CDR3 region is CASSLSSYEQYF. CDR3 in DNA: TGTGCCAGCAGCCTATCAAGCTACGAGCAGTACTTC.

The genes are TRBV11-2 and TRBJ1-2, with a weak D call TRBD1 (6 bases). Germline CDR1 and CDR2: SGHAT and FQNNGV. With 5 bases removed from V and 5 bases from J, the gap between germline ends came to 15 bases. This CDR3 spans 14 amino acids. The CDR3 sequence is CASSAMDSLYGYTF. In DNA form, the CDR3 reads TGTGCCAGCAGCGCAATGGACAGTTTGTATGGCTACACCTTC.

The genes are TRBV10-2 and TRBJ2-5; the D gene is possibly TRBD2 (6 bases). Per the germline V gene, CDR1 is WSHSY and CDR2 is SAAADI. The CDR3 covers 16 residues. Trimming shortened V by 3 bases and J by 1 base, and 15 bases separated the two germline ends. Written as DNA, the CDR3 is TGCGCCAGCAGTGACCTAGAGGGGCGGGGCCAAGAGACCCAGTACTTC. This encodes CASSDLEGRGQETQYF.

The chain combines TRBV2 with TRBJ1-1; weak D call: TRBD1 (5 bases). Germline-derived CDR1 and CDR2 are SNHLY and FYNNEI. The CDR3 length is 12 residues. The ends were cut back, 6 bases at V and 7 bases at J, with 12 bases in the middle. This CDR3 reads CASRVDRIEAFF. DNA for the CDR3: TGTGCCAGCAGAGTAGACAGAATTGAAGCTTTCTTT.

The V call is TRBV5-1, the J call TRBJ2-7; TRBD1 agrees at 7 bases. Germline V CDR1 and CDR2: SGHRS, YFSETQ. After removal of 5 bases from V and 1 base from J, the junction contained 12 bases not matched to a gene. This CDR3 region has 16 residues. In nucleotides, the CDR3 is TGCGCCAGCAGTTACTCGACAGGGTCCGGTTCCTACGAGCAGTACTTC. The encoded protein is CASSYSTGSGSYEQYF.

The rearrangement uses TRBV29-1 and TRBJ2-5, with D possibly matching TRBD1 (6 bases). Per the germline V gene, CDR1 is SQVTM and CDR2 is ANQGSEA. The CDR3 is 17 amino acids. With 0 bases removed from V and 5 bases from J, the gap between germline ends came to 22 bases. In nucleotides, the CDR3 is TGCAGCGTTGAAGATCGGTCAGGGGCCAGACCGGGGGAGACCCAGTACTTC. Its protein product is CSVEDRSGARPGETQYF.

The chain carries TRBV6-5 and TRBJ2-2; 7 bases align to TRBD1. There are 14 residues in the CDR3. The V gene end was trimmed by 6 bases and the J gene end by 6 bases; junction bases not matched to a gene: 7. Germline V gives CDR1 MNHEY, CDR2 SVGAGI. The CDR3 nucleotides read TGTGCCAGCAGCAGGGACAGTTTCGCCGGGGAGCTGTTTTTT. As protein: CASSRDSFAGELFF.

The J gene is TRBJ2-6, the V gene TRBV7-9, with 9 bases identical to TRBD1. Germline-derived CDR1 and CDR2 are SEHNR and FQNEAQ (reference sequence). V lost 4 bases to trimming and J lost 1 base; unmatched junction nucleotides: 11. The CDR3 extends over 19 amino acids. CDR3 residues: CASSSSPGQGLSGANVLTF. In DNA form, the CDR3 reads TGTGCCAGCAGCTCATCGCCGGGACAGGGTTTATCTGGGGCCAACGTCCTGACTTTC.

This clone was counted a few times. The chain couples TRBV5-8 to TRBJ2-3; 11 nucleotides match TRBD1. Germline V gene sequence: CDR1 SGHTS, CDR2 YDEGEE. CDR3 length: 14 amino acids. Germline trimming cut 4 bases from V and 5 bases from J; bases unmatched to any gene: 3. CDR3: CASSRDRGGDTQYF. The CDR3 DNA is TGTGCCAGCAGCCGGGACAGGGGGGGAGATACGCAGTATTTT.

CDR3 sequence reads: CAWSVRRTGVGYTF. CDR3 bases: TGTGCCTGGAGTGTACGGAGGACAGGGGTTGGCTACACCTTC. The chain recombines TRBV30 with TRBJ1-2, with 9 bases identical to TRBD1. The trim removed 0 bases at V and 7 bases at J, leaving 6 bases unmatched. Looked up from germline, CDR1 is GTSNPN and CDR2 is SVGIG (reference sequence). This CDR3 is 14 amino acids long. The full variable domain, completed using reference TRBV30 and TRBJ1-2, is SQTIHQWPATLVQPVGSPLSLECTVEGTSNPNLYWYRQAAGRGLQLLFYSVGIGQISSEVPQNLSASRPQDRQFILSSKKLLLSDSGFYLCAWSVRRTGVGYTFGSGTRLTVV.

The chain uses TRBV9 and TRBJ2-1, with 10 bases fitting TRBD2. Trimming took 1 base from V and 6 from J; bases not matched to a gene: 1. The CDR3 covers 14 residues. Germline V lookup: CDR1 SGDLS, CDR2 YYNGEE. The chain's CDR3 is CASSVTSGINEQFF. The CDR3 nucleotides are TGTGCCAGCAGCGTAACTAGCGGGATCAATGAGCAGTTCTTC.